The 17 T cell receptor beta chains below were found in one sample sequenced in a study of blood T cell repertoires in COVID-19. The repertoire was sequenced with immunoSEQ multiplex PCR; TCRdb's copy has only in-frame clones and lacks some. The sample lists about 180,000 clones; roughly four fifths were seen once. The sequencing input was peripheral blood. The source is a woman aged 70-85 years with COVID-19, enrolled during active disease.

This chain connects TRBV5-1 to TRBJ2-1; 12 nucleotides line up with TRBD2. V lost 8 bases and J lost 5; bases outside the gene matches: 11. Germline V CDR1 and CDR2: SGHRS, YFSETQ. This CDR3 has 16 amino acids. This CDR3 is CASQTWTSGKDNEQFF. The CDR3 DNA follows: TGCGCCAGTCAGACTTGGACTAGCGGGAAAGACAATGAGCAGTTCTTC.

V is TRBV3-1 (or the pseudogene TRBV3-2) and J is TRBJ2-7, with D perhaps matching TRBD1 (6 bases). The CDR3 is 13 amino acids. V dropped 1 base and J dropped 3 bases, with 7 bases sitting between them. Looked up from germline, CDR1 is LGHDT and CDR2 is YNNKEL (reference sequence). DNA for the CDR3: TGTGCCAGCAGCCAAGGCAGGGGCTACGAGCAGTACTTC. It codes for CASSQGRGYEQYF.

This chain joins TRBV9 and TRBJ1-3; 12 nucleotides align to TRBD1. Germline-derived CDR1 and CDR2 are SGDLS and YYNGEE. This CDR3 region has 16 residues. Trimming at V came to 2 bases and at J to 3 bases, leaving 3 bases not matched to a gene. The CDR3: CASSVGTGGGGNTIYF. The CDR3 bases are TGTGCCAGCAGCGTGGGGACAGGGGGCGGTGGAAACACCATATATTTT.

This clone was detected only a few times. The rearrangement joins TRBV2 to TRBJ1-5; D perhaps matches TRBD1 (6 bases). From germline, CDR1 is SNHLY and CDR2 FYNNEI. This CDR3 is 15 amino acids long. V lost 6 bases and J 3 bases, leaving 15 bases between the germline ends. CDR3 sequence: CASRRTGTNNQPQHF. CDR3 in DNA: TGTGCCAGCAGACGGACCGGGACAAACAATCAGCCCCAGCATTTT.

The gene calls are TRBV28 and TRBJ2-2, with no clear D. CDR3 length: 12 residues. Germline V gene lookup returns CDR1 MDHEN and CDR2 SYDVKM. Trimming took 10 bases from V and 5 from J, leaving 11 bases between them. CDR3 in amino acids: CATYTLTGELFF. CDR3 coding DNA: TGTGCCACCTATACTTTGACCGGGGAGCTGTTTTTT.

The CDR3 region has the DNA TGTGCCAGCCTGAGTGTGGACACTGAAGCTTTCTTT. Translating it yields CASLSVDTEAFF. The chain joins TRBV3-1 (or the pseudogene TRBV3-2) to TRBJ1-1; D not resolved. The CDR3 is 12 amino acids. The germline CDR1 and CDR2 sequences are LGHDT and YNNKEL (reference sequence). V lost 8 bases and J 3 bases, leaving 10 bases between the germline ends.

The CDR3, as DNA: TGTGCCAGCAGGGGGCCAGGGGTGGGCTACGAGCAGTACTTC. Its protein product is CASRGPGVGYEQYF. The chain has TRBV6-6 and TRBJ2-7, with D possibly being TRBD1 (6 bases). Germline V gene lookup returns CDR1 MNHNY and CDR2 SVGAGI (reference sequence). V was pared by 6 bases and J by 3 bases, with 15 bases between. The CDR3 consists of 14 residues.

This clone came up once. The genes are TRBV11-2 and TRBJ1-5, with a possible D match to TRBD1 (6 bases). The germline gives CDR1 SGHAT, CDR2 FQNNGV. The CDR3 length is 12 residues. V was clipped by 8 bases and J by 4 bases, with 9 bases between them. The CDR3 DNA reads TGTGCCAGCGGACAGTTTAATCAGCCCCAGCATTTT. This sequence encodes CASGQFNQPQHF.

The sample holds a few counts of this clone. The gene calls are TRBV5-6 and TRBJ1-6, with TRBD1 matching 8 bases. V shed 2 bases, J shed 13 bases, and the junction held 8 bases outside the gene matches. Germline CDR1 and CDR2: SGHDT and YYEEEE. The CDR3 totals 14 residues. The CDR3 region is CASSFWTGRRPLHF. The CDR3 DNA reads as TGTGCCAGCAGCTTCTGGACAGGGCGGCGCCCCCTCCACTTT.

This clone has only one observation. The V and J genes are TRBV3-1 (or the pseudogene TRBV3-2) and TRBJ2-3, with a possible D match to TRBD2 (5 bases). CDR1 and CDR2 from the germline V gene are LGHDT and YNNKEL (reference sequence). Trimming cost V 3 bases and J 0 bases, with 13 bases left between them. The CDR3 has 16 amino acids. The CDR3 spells CASSQRSGTSTDTQYF. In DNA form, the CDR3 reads TGTGCCAGCAGCCAGCGGAGCGGTACTAGCACAGATACGCAGTATTTT.

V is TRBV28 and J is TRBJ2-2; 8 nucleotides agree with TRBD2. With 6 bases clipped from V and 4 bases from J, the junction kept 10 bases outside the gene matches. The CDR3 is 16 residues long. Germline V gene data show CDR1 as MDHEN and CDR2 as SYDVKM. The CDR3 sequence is CASSPWGGTSTGELFF. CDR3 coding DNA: TGTGCCAGCAGCCCCTGGGGGGGGACTAGCACCGGGGAGCTGTTTTTT.

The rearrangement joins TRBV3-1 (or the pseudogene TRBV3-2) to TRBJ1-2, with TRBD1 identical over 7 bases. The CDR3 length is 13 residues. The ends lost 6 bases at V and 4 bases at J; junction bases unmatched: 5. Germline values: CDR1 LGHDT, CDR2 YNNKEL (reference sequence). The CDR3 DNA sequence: TGTGCCAGCAGAAACAGGGGTTTCTATGGCTACACCTTC. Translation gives CASRNRGFYGYTF.

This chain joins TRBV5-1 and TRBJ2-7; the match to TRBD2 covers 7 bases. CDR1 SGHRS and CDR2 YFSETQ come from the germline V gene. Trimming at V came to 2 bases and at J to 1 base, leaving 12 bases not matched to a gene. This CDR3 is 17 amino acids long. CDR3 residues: CASSFRQGGGDSYEQYF. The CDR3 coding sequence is TGCGCCAGCAGCTTTCGGCAGGGCGGGGGAGATTCCTACGAGCAGTACTTC.

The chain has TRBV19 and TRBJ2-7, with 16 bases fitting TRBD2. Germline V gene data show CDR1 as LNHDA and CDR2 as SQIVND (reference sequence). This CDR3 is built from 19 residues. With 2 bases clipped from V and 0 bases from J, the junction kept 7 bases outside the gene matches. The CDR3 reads CASSIKGLAGGAPSYEQYF. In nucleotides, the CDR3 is TGTGCCAGTAGTATAAAGGGACTAGCGGGAGGGGCACCCTCCTACGAGCAGTACTTC.

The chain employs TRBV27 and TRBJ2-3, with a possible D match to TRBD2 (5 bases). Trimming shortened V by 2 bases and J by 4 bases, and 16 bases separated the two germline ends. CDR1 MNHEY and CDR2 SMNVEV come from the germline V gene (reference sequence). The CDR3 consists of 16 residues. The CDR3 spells CASSLKRSLVADTQYF. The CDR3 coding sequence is TGTGCCAGCAGTTTAAAGCGGAGTTTGGTGGCAGATACGCAGTATTTT.

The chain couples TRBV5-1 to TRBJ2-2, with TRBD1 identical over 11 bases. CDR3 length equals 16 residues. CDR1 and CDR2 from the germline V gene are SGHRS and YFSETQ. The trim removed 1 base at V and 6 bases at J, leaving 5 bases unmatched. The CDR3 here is CASSLTGQGASGELFF. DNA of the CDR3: TGCGCCAGCAGCTTGACAGGACAGGGGGCTTCCGGGGAGCTGTTTTTT.

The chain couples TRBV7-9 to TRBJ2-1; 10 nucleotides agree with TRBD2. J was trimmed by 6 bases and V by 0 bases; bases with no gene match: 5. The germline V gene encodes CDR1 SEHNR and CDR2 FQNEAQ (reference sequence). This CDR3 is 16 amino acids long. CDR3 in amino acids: CASSLALAGAVNEQFF. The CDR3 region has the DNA TGTGCCAGCAGCTTAGCGCTAGCGGGAGCAGTCAATGAGCAGTTCTTC.